Below are 32 T cell receptor beta chains sequenced from a single sample in a study of shared clonotypes between healthy human individuals. Sequencing was performed with immunoSEQ multiplex PCR; in TCRdb, only in-frame clones are kept and a portion is missing. The sample has 2 million to 3 million clones; roughly 93% are singletons. Specimen: naive CD4+ T cells from PBMCs. Subset here: CD45RA+ positively selected. The origin of the receptors is a man younger than 30 in good health. Some clones in this sample may be carry-over from other donors' samples.

The V and J genes are TRBV13 and TRBJ2-1; 8 nucleotides line up with TRBD2. Trimming removed 6 bases from V and 9 bases from J; junction bases left unmatched: 10. The germline CDR1 and CDR2 sequences are PRHDT and FYEKMQ (reference sequence). This CDR3 spans 14 amino acids. This CDR3 is CASRGAGGPVEQFF. CDR3 coding DNA: TGTGCCAGCAGGGGGGCGGGAGGCCCCGTTGAGCAGTTCTTC. Full variable domain (remainder filled in from reference TRBV13 and TRBJ2-1): AAGVIQSPRHLIKEKRETATLKCYPIPRHDTVYWYQQGPGQDPQFLISFYEKMQSDKGSIPDRFSAQQFSDYHSELNMSSLELGDSALYFCASRGAGGPVEQFFGPGTRLTVL.

This clone showed up just a few times. The V and J genes are TRBV29-1 and TRBJ1-1, with TRBD1 as a possible D gene (6 bases). The germline V gene encodes CDR1 SQVTM and CDR2 ANQGSEA. Trimming stripped 7 bases from V and 3 bases from J, with 18 bases between. This CDR3 has 14 amino acids. Written as DNA, the CDR3 is TGCAGCGCCCCAACAACAGGGTTTGACACTGAAGCTTTCTTT. It encodes CSAPTTGFDTEAFF.

The chain recombines TRBV10-3 with TRBJ1-6; no reliable D call. Germline V gene lookup returns CDR1 ENHRY and CDR2 SYGVKD. V lost 6 bases and J 8 bases, leaving 14 bases between the germline ends. The CDR3 has 14 amino acids. The chain's CDR3 is CAISPGWKDSPLHF. CDR3 in DNA: TGTGCCATCAGCCCCGGGTGGAAGGATTCACCCCTCCACTTT.

The chain employs TRBV7-9 and TRBJ2-7; 8 nucleotides agree with TRBD1. V lost 6 bases, J lost 1 base, and 5 bases stayed unmatched. The CDR3 loop spans 14 amino acids. CDR1 and CDR2 from the germline V gene are SEHNR and FQNEAQ (reference sequence). CDR3 amino acids: CASRSTGASYEQYF. CDR3 DNA sequence: TGTGCCAGCAGATCGACAGGGGCGTCCTACGAGCAGTACTTC.

The rearrangement links TRBV5-1 to TRBJ2-1; 7 bases align to TRBD2. Per germline, CDR1 SGHRS and CDR2 YFSETQ. The CDR3 is 14 amino acids. V was clipped by 5 bases and J by 0 bases; unmatched bases: 2. The CDR3 DNA reads as TGCGCCAGCAGATCTAGCGGCTCCTACAATGAGCAGTTCTTC. It codes for CASRSSGSYNEQFF.

The chain has TRBV2 and TRBJ2-1; unclear D gene. This CDR3 spans 14 amino acids. From germline, CDR1 is SNHLY and CDR2 FYNNEI. CDR3: CADLGSGKSNEQFF. CDR3 DNA: TGTGCAGACTTGGGGTCAGGAAAAAGCAATGAGCAGTTCTTC.

The sample holds a few counts of this clone. The same CDR3 arises from other DNA sequences in this sample as well. This rearrangement joins TRBV15 to TRBJ1-1; D remains ambiguous. The CDR3 totals 13 residues. Germline loops: CDR1 LNHNV, CDR2 YYDKDF (reference sequence). The germline V and J ends were trimmed by 1 base and 2 bases, with 5 bases remaining between them. DNA for the CDR3: TGTGCCACCAGCAGAGGTAGAAACACTGAAGCTTTCTTT. Translation gives CATSRGRNTEAFF.

The chain has TRBV11-2 and TRBJ2-3; weak D call: TRBD2 (6 bases). This CDR3 contains 14 residues. V was clipped by 5 bases and J by 4 bases, with 13 bases between them. Germline CDR1 is SGHAT and CDR2 is FQNNGV. CDR3 bases: TGTGCCAGCAGCGCCCTGACTAGGCCAGATACGCAGTATTTT. Amino acids: CASSALTRPDTQYF.

This clone was counted a single time. The junction and the germline gene differ at one end; a read error may be behind it. This chain connects TRBV7-2 to TRBJ1-1, with D perhaps matching TRBD1 (6 bases). This CDR3 spans 13 amino acids. From germline, CDR1 is SGHTA and CDR2 FQGNSA. The CDR3, as DNA: TGTGCCAGCAGCTTCGCCCGGGACACCGAAGCTTTCTTT. Translated, it gives CASSFARDTEAFF.

The chain links TRBV6-1 to TRBJ1-2; 10 nucleotides line up with TRBD1. Germline V gene lookup returns CDR1 MNHNS and CDR2 SASEGT. This CDR3 contains 12 residues. After removal of 6 bases from V and 9 bases from J, the junction contained 4 bases not matched to a gene. CDR3 nucleotides: TGTGCCAGCAGCCGACAGGGGGCCAGCTACACCTTC. It is translated as CASSRQGASYTF.

This rearrangement joins TRBV7-8 to TRBJ1-5; 9 bases agree with TRBD1. V gave up 6 bases and J gave up 7 bases; unmatched junction bases: 7. The CDR3 totals 14 residues. Germline CDR1 reads SGHVS; CDR2 reads FQNEAQ. The CDR3 here is CASSRTGGRQPQHF. Here the CDR3 DNA reads TGTGCCAGCAGTCGTACAGGGGGCAGGCAGCCCCAGCATTTT. Combining the CDR3 with reference TRBV7-8 and TRBJ1-5 gives the whole variable domain GAGVSQSPRYKVAKRGQDVALRCDPISGHVSLFWYQQALGQGPEFLTYFQNEAQLDKSGLPSDRFFAERPEGSVSTLKIQRTQQEDSAVYLCASSRTGGRQPQHFGDGTRLSIL.

The rearrangement links TRBV9 to TRBJ2-1; 8 positions match TRBD1. This CDR3 has 18 residues. CDR1 and CDR2 from the germline V gene are SGDLS and YYNGEE. The junction had 11 bases not matched to a gene; V was cut back by 3 bases and J by 0 bases. The DNA for the CDR3 is TGTGCCAGCAGCGGACCAGGGGGCCTAAGTAGCTCCTACAATGAGCAGTTCTTC. Amino acid sequence: CASSGPGGLSSSYNEQFF.

V usage is TRBV11-3 and J usage is TRBJ2-5; D is unclear. The CDR3 runs 14 residues. V shed 0 bases and J shed 2 bases, with 7 bases lying between them. The germline V gene has CDR1 SGHNT and CDR2 YENEEA. The CDR3 DNA reads as TGTGCCAGCAGCTTAGATCCCCAGCAAGAGACCCAGTACTTC. Translating it yields CASSLDPQQETQYF.

Concerning this clone: The sample contains more than one DNA sequence encoding this CDR3. The chain has TRBV18 and TRBJ2-2, with no clear D. Germline V CDR1 and CDR2: KGHSH, LQKENI. The CDR3 covers 14 residues. V lost 0 bases and J lost 4, with 6 bases in between. The CDR3 coding sequence is TGTGCCAGCTCACCACCGGCGGTCACCGGGGAGCTGTTTTTT. Its protein product is CASSPPAVTGELFF.

This sequence joins TRBV5-1 and TRBJ2-7, with 9 bases aligning to TRBD1. Germline-derived CDR1 and CDR2 are SGHRS and YFSETQ. V was pared by 0 bases and J by 10 bases, with 5 bases of the junction left unmatched. CDR3 size: 13 residues. CDR3 residues: CASSLDVTGGQYF. CDR3 nucleotide sequence: TGCGCCAGCAGCTTGGATGTGACAGGGGGACAGTACTTC.

This rearrangement joins TRBV15 to TRBJ1-4; weak D call: TRBD1 (5 bases). V was pared by 5 bases and J by 7 bases, with 20 bases between. The CDR3 extends over 16 amino acids. Germline V gene sequence: CDR1 LNHNV, CDR2 YYDKDF (reference sequence). CDR3 amino acids: CATSRTWSGLGEKLFF. The CDR3 coding sequence is TGTGCCACCAGCCGCACCTGGTCGGGGCTCGGTGAAAAACTGTTTTTT.

This clone showed up just once. This chain links TRBV19 with TRBJ2-3; D gene uncertain. There are 14 residues in the CDR3. Germline V lookup: CDR1 LNHDA, CDR2 SQIVND (reference sequence). Trimming cost V 5 bases and J 1 base, with 10 bases left between them. CDR3 residues: CASSPRVGTDTQYF. Written as DNA, the CDR3 is TGTGCCAGTAGTCCCCGGGTTGGCACAGATACGCAGTATTTT.

V gene TRBV7-8 combines with J gene TRBJ2-3, with 14 bases fitting TRBD2. This CDR3 is 15 amino acids long. Germline lookup yields CDR1 SGHVS and CDR2 FQNEAQ. With 5 bases clipped from V and 4 bases from J, the junction kept 2 bases outside the gene matches. The CDR3 is CASSPGLAGADTQYF. CDR3 sequence (DNA): TGTGCCAGCAGCCCGGGACTAGCGGGGGCAGATACGCAGTATTTT.

This chain links TRBV5-8 with TRBJ1-5; D unclear. V lost 3 bases and J lost 12, with 19 bases in between. The CDR3 has 14 amino acids. Germline lookup yields CDR1 SGHTS and CDR2 YDEGEE. This CDR3 is CASSSLGVFSLQHF. The CDR3, as DNA: TGTGCCAGCAGCTCTCTCGGGGTGTTCAGTCTCCAGCATTTT.

This clone was seen just once. J is TRBJ1-2 and V is TRBV28; 10 bases agree with TRBD1. Germline V gene data show CDR1 as MDHEN and CDR2 as SYDVKM. CDR3 length equals 16 residues. The ends lost 5 bases at V and 4 bases at J; junction bases unmatched: 10. For the CDR3, the DNA is TGTGCCAGCAGTCCCCTACGGACAGGGGGGCTCTATGGCTACACCTTC. This translates into CASSPLRTGGLYGYTF.

The chain is built from TRBV18 and TRBJ2-7; D is uncertain. The V end lost 3 bases, the J end lost 5 bases, and 23 bases lay between the germline ends. Germline-derived CDR1 and CDR2 are KGHSH and LQKENI. The CDR3 length is 17 residues. In DNA, the CDR3 is TGTGCCAGCTCACCCGTAAACGGCTGGACCACGTCCGACGAGCAGTACTTC. Its protein is CASSPVNGWTTSDEQYF.

V is TRBV28 and J is TRBJ2-3, with D perhaps TRBD2 (5 bases). The V end was cut by 7 bases, the J end by 13 bases, with 30 bases between. Germline CDR1 and CDR2: MDHEN and SYDVKM. The CDR3 totals 16 residues. CDR3 coding DNA: TGTGCCAGCAAGTCTAATCGTCTAGCCGGGTCTGCTATAGAGTATTTT. As protein: CASKSNRLAGSAIEYF.

The CDR3 region has the DNA TGTGCCAGCAGTGCTGACAGTTCTTTGGGGTACGAGCAGTACTTC. It specifies CASSADSSLGYEQYF. The chain combines TRBV6-1 with TRBJ2-7; possible D gene TRBD1, 5 bases. The CDR3 runs 15 residues. Germline V lookup: CDR1 MNHNS, CDR2 SASEGT. Between the trimmed V and J ends, which lost 4 bases and 4 bases, there was a span of 17 bases.

The CDR3 coding sequence is TGTGCCAGCAGTTACTGGCAGGTGTGGGACGAGCAGTACTTC. It yields the protein CASSYWQVWDEQYF. The J gene is TRBJ2-7, the V gene TRBV6-5; D call uncertain. CDR1 MNHEY and CDR2 SVGAGI come from the germline V gene. The ends were cut back, 1 base at V and 5 bases at J, with 12 bases in the middle. The CDR3 has 14 residues.

The chain links TRBV4-2 to TRBJ2-2; 10 bases are shared with TRBD2. This CDR3 spans 19 amino acids. In germline, CDR1 is LGHNA, CDR2 YNFKEQ. Trimming cost V 1 base and J 1 base; bases outside gene matches: 9. CDR3 residues: CASSQVLAGLRGNTGELFF. In nucleotides, the CDR3 is TGTGCCAGCAGCCAAGTACTAGCGGGATTAAGGGGGAACACCGGGGAGCTGTTTTTT.

The chain joins TRBV11-2 to TRBJ2-2, with 12 bases fitting TRBD1. The CDR3 covers 15 residues. Germline values: CDR1 SGHAT, CDR2 FQNNGV. V lost 2 bases, J lost 8 bases, and 3 bases stayed unmatched. CDR3 coding DNA: TGTGCCAGCAGCTTATGGGGACAGGGGGCAGGGGAGCTGTTTTTT. It is translated as CASSLWGQGAGELFF.

V gene TRBV6-1 combines with J gene TRBJ2-3; D unclear. The CDR3 extends over 15 amino acids. Looked up from germline, CDR1 is MNHNS and CDR2 is SASEGT. V gave up 7 bases and J gave up 2 bases, with 16 bases separating them. The CDR3 region has the DNA TGTGCCAGCAATACCGCCGCGCGGTTCACAGATACGCAGTATTTT. Translating it yields CASNTAARFTDTQYF.

CDR3 amino acids: CASSPRDNPSEQYF. As DNA, the CDR3 is TGTGCCAGCAGCCCCCGGGACAATCCCTCCGAGCAGTACTTC. The chain has TRBV7-9 and TRBJ2-7, with D maybe TRBD1 (6 bases). Germline V gene lookup returns CDR1 SEHNR and CDR2 FQNEAQ (reference sequence). CDR3 length: 14 amino acids. Trimming left V 5 bases short and J 6 bases short, with 17 bases between.

CDR3 protein: CASSYNVRLYEQYF. In nucleotides, the CDR3 is TGTGCCAGCAGTTACAACGTGAGGCTCTACGAGCAGTACTTC. The V call is TRBV6-6, the J call TRBJ2-7; D is ambiguous. V lost 2 bases to trimming and J lost 3 bases, with 11 bases between them. The CDR3 contains 14 residues. Germline V CDR1 and CDR2: MNHNY, SVGAGI (reference sequence).

This clone was detected once. This CDR3 is also generated by other DNA sequences in the sample. The J gene is TRBJ2-7, the V gene TRBV30; no clear D gene. Per germline, CDR1 GTSNPN and CDR2 SVGIG (reference sequence). The V end lost 3 bases, the J end lost 2 bases, and 5 bases lay between the germline ends. The CDR3 is 11 residues long. The CDR3 coding sequence is TGTGCCTGGAGAGGCACCTACGAGCAGTACTTC. Encoded protein: CAWRGTYEQYF.

This sequence joins TRBV28 and TRBJ2-1; D is undetermined. The CDR3 contains 15 residues. Deletions cut 5 bases from V and 0 bases from J, with 11 bases between. From germline, CDR1 is MDHEN and CDR2 SYDVKM. The DNA of the CDR3 is TGTGCCAGCAGTCCCCCAGACACCTCCTACAATGAGCAGTTCTTC. Encoded protein: CASSPPDTSYNEQFF.

The chain has TRBV5-4 and TRBJ1-5; D ambiguous. Per germline, CDR1 SGHNT and CDR2 YYREEE (reference sequence). This CDR3 region has 13 residues. V lost 0 bases, J lost 4 bases, and 5 bases lay in between. The CDR3 DNA reads TGTGCCAGCAGCTTGGGCACGAATCAGCCCCAGCATTTT. Its translation: CASSLGTNQPQHF.